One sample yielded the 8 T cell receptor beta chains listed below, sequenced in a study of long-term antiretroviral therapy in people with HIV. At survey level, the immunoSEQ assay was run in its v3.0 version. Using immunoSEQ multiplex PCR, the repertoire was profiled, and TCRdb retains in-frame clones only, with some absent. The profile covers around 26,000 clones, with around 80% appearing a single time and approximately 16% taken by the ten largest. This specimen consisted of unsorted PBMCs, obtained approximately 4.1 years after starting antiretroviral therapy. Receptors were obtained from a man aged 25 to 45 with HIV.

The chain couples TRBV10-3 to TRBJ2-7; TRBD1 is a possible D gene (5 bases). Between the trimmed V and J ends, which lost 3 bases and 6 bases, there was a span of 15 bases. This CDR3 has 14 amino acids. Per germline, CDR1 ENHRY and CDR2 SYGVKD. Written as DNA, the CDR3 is TGTGCCATCAGTGACCACGATGTAGGGGTCGAGCAGTACTTC. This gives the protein CAISDHDVGVEQYF.

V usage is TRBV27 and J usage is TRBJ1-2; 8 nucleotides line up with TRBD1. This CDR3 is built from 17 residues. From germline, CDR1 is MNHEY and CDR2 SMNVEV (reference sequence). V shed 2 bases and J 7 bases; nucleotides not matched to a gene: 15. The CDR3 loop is CASSLQSGGGMVGGYTF. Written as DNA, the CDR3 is TGTGCCAGCAGTTTACAGTCAGGGGGCGGAATGGTAGGTGGCTACACCTTC.

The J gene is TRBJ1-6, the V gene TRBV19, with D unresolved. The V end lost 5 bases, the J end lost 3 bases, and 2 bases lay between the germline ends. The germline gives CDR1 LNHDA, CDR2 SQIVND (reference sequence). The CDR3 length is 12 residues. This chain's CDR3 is CASSFYNSPLHF. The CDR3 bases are TGTGCCAGTAGTTTCTATAATTCACCCCTCCACTTT.

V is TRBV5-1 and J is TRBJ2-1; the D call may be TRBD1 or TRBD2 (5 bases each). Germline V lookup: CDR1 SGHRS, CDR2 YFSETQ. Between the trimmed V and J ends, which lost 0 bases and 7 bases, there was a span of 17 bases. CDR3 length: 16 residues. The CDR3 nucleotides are TGCGCCAGCAGCTTGGTATGGGGACGTATAGCGAATGAGCAGTTCTTC. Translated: CASSLVWGRIANEQFF.

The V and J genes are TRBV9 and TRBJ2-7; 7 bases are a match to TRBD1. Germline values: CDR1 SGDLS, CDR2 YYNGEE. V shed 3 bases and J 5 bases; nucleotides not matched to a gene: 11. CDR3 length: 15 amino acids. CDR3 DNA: TGTGCCAGCAGCGCCCGACAGGGATGGCAAGACGAGCAGTACTTC. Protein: CASSARQGWQDEQYF.

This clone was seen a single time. CDR3 sequence: CASTSPPLGANVLTF. In DNA form, the CDR3 reads TGTGCCAGCACCTCCCCGCCCCTTGGGGCCAACGTCCTGACTTTC. The chain joins TRBV6-6 to TRBJ2-6; D unresolved. V was pared by 7 bases and J by 3 bases, with 13 bases between. CDR1 is MNHNY and CDR2 is SVGAGI in the germline V gene (reference sequence). The length of the CDR3 is 15 residues.

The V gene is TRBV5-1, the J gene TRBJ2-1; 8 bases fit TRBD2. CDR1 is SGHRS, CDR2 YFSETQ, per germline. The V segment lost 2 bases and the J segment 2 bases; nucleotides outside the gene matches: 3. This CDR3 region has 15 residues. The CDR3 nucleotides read TGCGCCAGCAGCTTACTAGCGGAGGCCTACAATGAGCAGTTCTTC. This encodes CASSLLAEAYNEQFF.

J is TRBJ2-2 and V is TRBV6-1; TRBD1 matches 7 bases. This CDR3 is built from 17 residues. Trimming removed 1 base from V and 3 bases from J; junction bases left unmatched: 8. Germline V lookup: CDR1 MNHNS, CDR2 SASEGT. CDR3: CASSEVVGQGDTGELFF. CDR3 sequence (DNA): TGTGCCAGCAGTGAAGTAGTGGGGCAGGGGGACACCGGGGAGCTGTTTTTT.